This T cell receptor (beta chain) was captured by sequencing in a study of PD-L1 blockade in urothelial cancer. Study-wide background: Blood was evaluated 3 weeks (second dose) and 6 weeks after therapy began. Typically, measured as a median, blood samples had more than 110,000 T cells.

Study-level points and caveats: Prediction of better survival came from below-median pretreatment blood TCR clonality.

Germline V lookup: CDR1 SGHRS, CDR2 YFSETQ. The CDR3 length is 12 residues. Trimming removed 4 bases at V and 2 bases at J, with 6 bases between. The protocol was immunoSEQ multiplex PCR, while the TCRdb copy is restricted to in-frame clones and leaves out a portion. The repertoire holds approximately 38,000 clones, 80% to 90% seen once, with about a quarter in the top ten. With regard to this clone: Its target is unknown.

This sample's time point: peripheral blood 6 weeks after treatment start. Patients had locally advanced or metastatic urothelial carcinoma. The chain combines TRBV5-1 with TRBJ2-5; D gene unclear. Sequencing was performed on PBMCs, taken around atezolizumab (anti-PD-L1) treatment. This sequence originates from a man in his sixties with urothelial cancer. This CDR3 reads CASSIVQETQYF. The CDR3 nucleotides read TGCGCCAGCAGCATAGTTCAAGAGACCCAGTACTTC.